The T cell receptor beta chain under discussion was sequenced for a study of post-analysis software for immune sequencing data. Study-level results: A significant reduction in normalized Chao1 diversity was observed in multiple sclerosis patients versus controls. TRBV segments more frequent in patients than in controls numbered roughly five and included TRBV5-6, TRBV5-1 and TRBV20-1. Same-batch samples co-clustered strongly by F measure.

The CDR3 has 16 amino acids. Germline V gene data show CDR1 as SGHAT and CDR2 as FQNNGV. Concerning this clonotype: Its antigen is not known. Germline and junction disagree at one end, which may indicate a read error.

Libraries were made from TCR beta cDNA, and they carried unique molecular identifiers. It was from roughly 1 to 10 million T cells that 500,000 to 600,000 cDNA molecules came. TCRdb called the PCR reads again in MiXCR, with one record for every CDR3 protein. The table includes 600,000 to 700,000 distinct CDR3 sequences, 55% to 60% detected once. Material for sequencing was blood. The receptor comes from a girl aged 2-10 years with multiple sclerosis. This chain joins TRBV11-2 and TRBJ2-1, with TRBD2 matching over 11 bases. CDR3 loop: CASGLAGLAVYNEQFF. The CDR3 DNA follows: TGTGCCAGCGGCTTAGCGGGACTAGCGGTGTACAATGAGCAGTTCTTC.